This is a list of T cell receptor beta chains from one sample in a study of T cells expressing NK-cell markers. Each CDR3 protein gets one entry in TCRdb, which reprocessed the 5' RACE reads and gives no DNA. This sample's table has a few hundred thousand distinct CDR3 sequences. The sequencing input was blood T cells: a sorted CD56 or NKG2C T cell subset, CD4+ or CD8+ T cells, or bulk PBMC T cells (not recorded which). These receptor sequences come from a man aged 18 to 69 in good health. Both conserved end residues are part of each CDR3. Fields, in order: J gene, V gene, CDR3 protein.

j_gene: TRBJ1-1; v_gene: TRBV5-1; CDR3aa: CASSGQGAMNTEAFF
j_gene: TRBJ1-2; v_gene: TRBV6-1; CDR3aa: CASNAGQGNYGYTF
j_gene: TRBJ1-6; v_gene: TRBV20-1; CDR3aa: CSARVMTGKINGSPLHF
j_gene: TRBJ2-1; v_gene: TRBV4-2; CDR3aa: CASSQGHPNNEQFF
j_gene: TRBJ2-3; v_gene: TRBV12-3/TRBV12-4; CDR3aa: CASSLGAVASTDTQYF
j_gene: TRBJ1-1; v_gene: TRBV6-1; CDR3aa: CAGKPRGGAQTEAFF
j_gene: TRBJ1-1; v_gene: TRBV5-4; CDR3aa: CASSLVPGGSAEAFF
j_gene: TRBJ2-7; v_gene: TRBV2; CDR3aa: CASAAPRGRYEQYF
j_gene: TRBJ2-3; v_gene: TRBV20-1; CDR3aa: CSASGRGVPQTSTDTQYF
j_gene: TRBJ2-5; v_gene: TRBV12-5; CDR3aa: CASGEGANQETQYF
j_gene: TRBJ2-1; v_gene: TRBV11-2; CDR3aa: CASSLRGLAGGNEQFF
j_gene: TRBJ2-1; v_gene: TRBV7-9; CDR3aa: CASSRGGRANEQFF
j_gene: TRBJ2-1; v_gene: TRBV7-9; CDR3aa: CASSSQGPLNEQFF
j_gene: TRBJ2-4; v_gene: TRBV3-1; CDR3aa: CASRGKNIQYF
j_gene: TRBJ2-7; v_gene: TRBV12-5; CDR3aa: CASRTGRGVYF
j_gene: TRBJ2-3; v_gene: TRBV9; CDR3aa: CASSVEGLAGGYTDTQYF
j_gene: TRBJ2-5; v_gene: TRBV5-1; CDR3aa: CASSRVSGEREETQYF
j_gene: TRBJ1-1; v_gene: TRBV6-1; CDR3aa: CASRSQGRGYTEAFF
j_gene: TRBJ1-5; v_gene: TRBV20-1; CDR3aa: CSARPRTGYFQPQHF
j_gene: TRBJ2-4; v_gene: TRBV2; CDR3aa: CASSGHSLAGPTLAKNIQYF
j_gene: TRBJ2-5; v_gene: TRBV5-6; CDR3aa: CASSLLGSGGPQGTQYF
j_gene: TRBJ1-4; v_gene: TRBV5-1; CDR3aa: CASSLVTGRSQLFF
j_gene: TRBJ1-5; v_gene: TRBV20-1; CDR3aa: CSARALGQGNQPQHF
j_gene: TRBJ2-2; v_gene: TRBV12-3/TRBV12-4; CDR3aa: CASRESPRTGELFF
j_gene: TRBJ2-7; v_gene: TRBV7-9; CDR3aa: CASSKAQDGSYEQYF
j_gene: TRBJ2-2; v_gene: TRBV5-1; CDR3aa: CASRQDRVGDTGELFF
j_gene: TRBJ2-1; v_gene: TRBV9; CDR3aa: CASSRGGPSNEQFF
j_gene: TRBJ1-1; v_gene: TRBV7-9; CDR3aa: CASSLAGVRQGPEAFF
j_gene: TRBJ1-2; v_gene: TRBV3-1; CDR3aa: CASSQVSGLYGYTF
j_gene: TRBJ2-7; v_gene: TRBV6-1; CDR3aa: CASSANRDSTYEQYF
j_gene: TRBJ1-6; v_gene: TRBV14; CDR3aa: CASSPYINSPLHF
j_gene: TRBJ1-1; v_gene: TRBV5-4; CDR3aa: CASSPPEQGMNTEAFF
j_gene: TRBJ2-1; v_gene: TRBV11-1; CDR3aa: CASSYTPWPGLRIHNEQFF
j_gene: TRBJ2-7; v_gene: TRBV7-2; CDR3aa: CASSQIAGGSYEQYF
j_gene: TRBJ2-7; v_gene: TRBV20-1; CDR3aa: CSAIPGRSGSYEQYF
j_gene: TRBJ2-1; v_gene: TRBV7-2; CDR3aa: CASSPWTSGNEQFF
j_gene: TRBJ2-3; v_gene: TRBV2; CDR3aa: CASSKLAGGLPGGDTQYF
j_gene: TRBJ2-7; v_gene: TRBV20-1; CDR3aa: CSARDISGTSGGALRYEQYF
j_gene: TRBJ1-4; v_gene: TRBV7-9; CDR3aa: CASILKKGGPNEKLFF
j_gene: TRBJ2-1; v_gene: TRBV19; CDR3aa: CASSLQGTSGGYNEQFF
j_gene: TRBJ2-7; v_gene: TRBV18; CDR3aa: CASSPGQLVYEQYF
j_gene: TRBJ2-5; v_gene: TRBV20-1; CDR3aa: CSVLSGAQETQYF
j_gene: TRBJ2-1; v_gene: TRBV18; CDR3aa: CASSLAGGPQFF
j_gene: TRBJ2-5; v_gene: TRBV11-2; CDR3aa: CASSLLGSFQETQYF
j_gene: TRBJ1-5; v_gene: TRBV12-3/TRBV12-4; CDR3aa: CASSQPSRANQPQHF
j_gene: TRBJ2-7; v_gene: TRBV20-1; CDR3aa: CSARDFLRPYEQYF
j_gene: TRBJ2-1; v_gene: TRBV5-6; CDR3aa: CASYRQGWGFDEQFF
j_gene: TRBJ2-2; v_gene: TRBV27; CDR3aa: CATLGQGAIGGELFF
j_gene: TRBJ1-2; v_gene: TRBV25-1; CDR3aa: CASRDDRVGGYTF
j_gene: TRBJ1-1; v_gene: TRBV29-1; CDR3aa: CSATPGTPNTEAFF
j_gene: TRBJ1-2; v_gene: TRBV18; CDR3aa: CASSPLVDGYTF
j_gene: TRBJ1-5; v_gene: TRBV18; CDR3aa: CASSPNPRDRGRVQPQHF
j_gene: TRBJ2-4; v_gene: TRBV3-1; CDR3aa: CASSRPGLAGGLTKNIQYF
j_gene: TRBJ1-5; v_gene: TRBV12-3/TRBV12-4; CDR3aa: CASSLGTSNQPQHF
j_gene: TRBJ2-1; v_gene: TRBV2; CDR3aa: CASSWMNGQFF
j_gene: TRBJ2-7; v_gene: TRBV7-6; CDR3aa: CASSLGTLPYEQYF
j_gene: TRBJ2-7; v_gene: TRBV4-2; CDR3aa: CASSQKFRTSGGNEQYF